The present entry profiles one TCR beta chain with its context. Antigen specificity is unknown. The data stem from a study of T cell responses to AZD1222 COVID-19 vaccine. Whole-study results and caveats: Only a handful of people who got AZD1222 tested seropositive at baseline. White British donors predominated, females outnumbered males, and clonal diversity was possibly underestimated. In all cases, repertoires were sampled only after the peak T cell response. Nearly half of the spike-specific TCRs reportedly recognize variant regions that carry no mutations.

The CDR3 length is 15 residues. Germline V lookup: CDR1 SGDLS, CDR2 YYNGEE. Between the trimmed V and J ends, which lost 0 bases and 5 bases, there was a span of 11 bases. Sequencing used immunoSEQ multiplex PCR; TCRdb keeps in-frame clones, though not all of them. The sample gives 74,000 or so clones, 84% of which show up once; roughly 20% is in the top ten. The sequenced sample was peripheral blood, obtained on day 0 of AZD1222 vaccination. The source of this sequence is an adult in good health. The chain carries TRBV9 and TRBJ1-4, with D hard to call. CDR3 in DNA: TGTGCCAGCAGCGTAGCTGCGAGCAGGAATGAAAAACTGTTTTTT. It translates to CASSVAASRNEKLFF.